These 21 T cell receptor beta chains were all obtained from the same sample, sequenced in a study of blood T cell repertoires in COVID-19. Clones were read by immunoSEQ multiplex PCR, and TCRdb kept only the in-frame ones, dropping some. The data contain under 40,000 clones, more than 70% of them singletons. The sample was peripheral blood. These receptors originate from a man between 65 and 79 years old with active COVID-19.

V usage is TRBV7-7 and J usage is TRBJ2-1; 13 bases agree with TRBD2. Germline CDR1 SSHAT, CDR2 FNYEAQ (reference sequence). J gave up 5 bases and V 5 bases, and 3 bases lay outside the gene matches. This CDR3 spans 15 amino acids. CDR3: CASSPGLAGNNEQFF. The CDR3, as DNA: TGTGCCAGCAGCCCGGGACTAGCGGGAAACAATGAGCAGTTCTTC.

The DNA of the CDR3 is TGTGCCAGCAGCCAATGGGCAGGGAACACCGGGGAGCTGTTTTTT. Translating it yields CASSQWAGNTGELFF. The chain joins TRBV7-8 to TRBJ2-2; unclear D gene. Deletions cut 5 bases from V and 1 base from J, with 11 bases between. CDR1 is SGHVS, CDR2 FQNEAQ, per germline. The CDR3 runs 15 residues.

The chain links TRBV7-2 to TRBJ2-3, with TRBD2 identical over 11 bases. Trimming cost V 5 bases and J 11 bases; bases outside gene matches: 15. The CDR3 length is 16 residues. Germline lookup yields CDR1 SGHTA and CDR2 FQGNSA. The CDR3 DNA is TGTGCCAGCAGCGCACCGGGACTAGCGGATCTCATCGGGCAGTATTTT. Amino acids: CASSAPGLADLIGQYF. The full variable domain, completed using reference TRBV7-2 and TRBJ2-3, is GAGVSQSPSNKVTEKGKDVELRCDPISGHTALYWYRQSLGQGLEFLIYFQGNSAPDKSGLPSDRFSAERTGGSVSTLTIQRTQQEDSAVYLCASSAPGLADLIGQYFGPGTRLTVL.

The chain recombines TRBV19 with TRBJ1-1; D gene ambiguous. Trimming pared 7 bases from V and 2 bases from J, leaving 14 bases between. Looked up from germline, CDR1 is LNHDA and CDR2 is SQIVND (reference sequence). The CDR3 loop spans 14 amino acids. The CDR3 nucleotides are TGTGCCAGTATTGAACCAGGCAGAAACACTGAAGCTTTCTTT. Translated: CASIEPGRNTEAFF.

V and J are TRBV7-2 and TRBJ2-3, with a possible D match to TRBD2 (6 bases). The germline V and J ends were trimmed by 5 bases and 2 bases, with 23 bases remaining between them. In germline, CDR1 is SGHTA, CDR2 FQGNSA. The CDR3 sequence is 18 residues long. This CDR3 reads CASSPGRGGARSTDTQYF. Written as DNA, the CDR3 is TGTGCCAGCAGCCCCGGCCGAGGAGGGGCGCGGTCCACAGATACGCAGTATTTT.

The CDR3 is CASRSGVSGNTIYF. CDR3 coding DNA: TGTGCCAGTCGGTCAGGGGTCTCTGGAAACACCATATATTTT. The gene calls are TRBV7-9 and TRBJ1-3, with a tentative D call TRBD1 (6 bases). Germline V lookup: CDR1 SEHNR, CDR2 FQNEAQ (reference sequence). The CDR3 runs to 14 residues. V lost 9 bases to trimming and J lost 0 bases, with 12 bases between them.

This chain links TRBV5-5 with TRBJ2-7, with 7 bases lining up with TRBD1. The J segment lost 1 base and the V segment lost 0 bases, leaving 4 bases of the junction unmatched. Per germline, CDR1 SGHKS and CDR2 YYEKEE (reference sequence). This CDR3 is built from 15 residues. Here the CDR3 reads CASSLATGQSYEQYF. Here the CDR3 DNA reads TGTGCCAGCAGCTTGGCGACAGGGCAGTCCTACGAGCAGTACTTC.

The chain uses TRBV24-1 and TRBJ2-2; perhaps TRBD2 as D (6 bases). The CDR3 loop spans 17 amino acids. In germline, CDR1 is KGHDR, CDR2 SFDVKD. The V gene lost 5 bases and the J gene lost 0 bases, with 15 bases spanning the gap. Here the CDR3 reads CATSGRVRQTNTGELFF. CDR3 nucleotides: TGTGCCACCAGTGGGAGGGTCAGACAGACGAACACCGGGGAGCTGTTTTTT.

The chain uses TRBV2 and TRBJ1-5; TRBD1 aligns across 10 bases. The CDR3 is 15 residues long. V lost 5 bases, J lost 7 bases, and 8 bases stayed unmatched. Per germline, CDR1 SNHLY and CDR2 FYNNEI. This CDR3 is CASSRDRGHTQPQHF. The CDR3 coding sequence is TGTGCCAGCAGTCGCGACAGGGGGCACACCCAGCCCCAGCATTTT.

The chain employs TRBV3-1 (or the pseudogene TRBV3-2) and TRBJ2-7; tentatively, D is TRBD1 (6 bases). Trimming removed 2 bases from V and 4 bases from J, with 9 bases in between. The CDR3 sequence is 13 residues long. Germline-derived CDR1 and CDR2 are LGHDT and YNNKEL (reference sequence). CDR3 sequence: CASSQNQGYEQYF. The CDR3, as DNA: TGTGCCAGCAGCCAAAACCAGGGGTACGAGCAGTACTTC.

This chain joins TRBV27 and TRBJ2-1, with D possibly being TRBD1 (6 bases). CDR1 and CDR2 from the germline V gene are MNHEY and SMNVEV (reference sequence). V was pared by 3 bases and J by 4 bases, with 19 bases between. CDR3 size: 17 residues. In DNA form, the CDR3 reads TGTGCCAGCAGTTTCTCCTACAGGGATAGGCTTTACAATGAGCAGTTCTTC. Protein: CASSFSYRDRLYNEQFF.

J is TRBJ1-1 and V is TRBV7-2; TRBD1 matches 10 bases. Losses at the gene ends were 5 bases for V and 6 bases for J; bases not matched to a gene: 6. In germline, CDR1 is SGHTA, CDR2 FQGNSA. The CDR3 is made up of 14 amino acids. The CDR3 spells CASSHRDRGAEAFF. The CDR3 DNA is TGTGCCAGCAGCCACCGGGACAGGGGTGCTGAAGCTTTCTTT.

The genes are TRBV5-1 and TRBJ2-2; D is undetermined. Between the trimmed V and J ends, which lost 0 bases and 4 bases, there was a span of 10 bases. Germline CDR1 reads SGHRS; CDR2 reads YFSETQ. The CDR3 runs to 15 residues. Here the CDR3 DNA reads TGCGCCAGCAGCTTGGTGCACCCGGGCACCGGGGAGCTGTTTTTT. Translated: CASSLVHPGTGELFF. Full variable domain (rest looked up from reference TRBV5-1 and TRBJ2-2): KAGVTQTPRYLIKTRGQQVTLSCSPISGHRSVSWYQQTPGQGLQFLFEYFSETQRNKGNFPGRFSGRQFSNSRSEMNVSTLELGDSALYLCASSLVHPGTGELFFGEGSRLTVL.

The rearrangement links TRBV27 to TRBJ1-2; possibly TRBD1 for D (5 bases). The V gene lost 6 bases and the J gene lost 2 bases, with 16 bases spanning the gap. The CDR3 spans 15 residues. Germline CDR1 MNHEY, CDR2 SMNVEV (reference sequence). In nucleotides, the CDR3 is TGTGCCAGCAGATCCGGGACTCGATTCAACTATGGCTACACCTTC. This codes for CASRSGTRFNYGYTF.

This chain joins TRBV9 and TRBJ2-3, with D perhaps matching TRBD2 (6 bases). The CDR3 extends over 16 amino acids. The V end lost 3 bases, the J end lost 2 bases, and 16 bases lay between the germline ends. Germline assignment: CDR1 SGDLS and CDR2 YYNGEE. The CDR3 DNA follows: TGTGCCAGCAGCGGGGGGGAGACTCTCTACACAGATACGCAGTATTTT. Its protein is CASSGGETLYTDTQYF.

This clone has only one observation. The rearrangement joins TRBV5-1 to TRBJ2-2; 10 positions agree with TRBD1. V shed 4 bases and J 6 bases; nucleotides not matched to a gene: 6. Germline V CDR1 and CDR2: SGHRS, YFSETQ. The CDR3 extends over 15 amino acids. Here the CDR3 reads CASSLGGQGAGELFF. The CDR3 DNA reads TGCGCCAGCAGCCTGGGAGGACAGGGGGCCGGGGAGCTGTTTTTT.

This chain links TRBV28 with TRBJ1-2, with D possibly matching TRBD1 (5 bases). The V gene's germline CDR1 is MDHEN and CDR2 SYDVKM. Trimming removed 6 bases from V and 0 bases from J, with 14 bases in between. The CDR3 is made up of 15 amino acids. CDR3 nucleotides: TGTGCCAGCAGCCAGGTCAGGGCCTCTAACTATGGCTACACCTTC. Translating it yields CASSQVRASNYGYTF.

The chain joins TRBV27 to TRBJ2-7, with a possible D match to TRBD2 (6 bases). Germline loops: CDR1 MNHEY, CDR2 SMNVEV (reference sequence). The CDR3 sequence is 14 residues long. V lost 7 bases and J lost 6, with 19 bases in between. The CDR3 sequence: CASTPTVTSTEQYF. The CDR3 DNA follows: TGTGCCAGCACTCCGACCGTTACTAGCACCGAGCAGTACTTC.

The chain uses TRBV30 and TRBJ1-6; D is unclear. The V end was cut by 1 base, the J end by 10 bases, with 14 bases between. Germline V lookup: CDR1 GTSNPN, CDR2 SVGIG (reference sequence). CDR3 length: 14 amino acids. The chain's CDR3 is CAWSEVRGTSPLHF. CDR3 bases: TGTGCCTGGAGTGAGGTCCGGGGTACCTCACCCCTCCACTTT.

The J gene is TRBJ2-5, the V gene TRBV4-1; perhaps TRBD2 as D (5 bases). Germline V gene data show CDR1 as MGHRA and CDR2 as YSYEKL. The CDR3 extends over 16 amino acids. The ends were cut back, 1 base at V and 2 bases at J, with 14 bases in the middle. CDR3 amino acids: CASSQVRGPQQETQYF. Written as DNA, the CDR3 is TGCGCCAGCAGCCAAGTTCGAGGGCCTCAGCAAGAGACCCAGTACTTC.

The rearrangement uses TRBV20-1 and TRBJ2-2; D gene uncertain. The germline gives CDR1 DFQATT, CDR2 SNEGSKA (reference sequence). CDR3 length: 11 amino acids. With 3 bases removed from V and 6 bases from J, the gap between germline ends came to 5 bases. CDR3 coding DNA: TGCAGTGCTAGCAGTCCCGGGGAGCTGTTTTTT. Translated: CSASSPGELFF.